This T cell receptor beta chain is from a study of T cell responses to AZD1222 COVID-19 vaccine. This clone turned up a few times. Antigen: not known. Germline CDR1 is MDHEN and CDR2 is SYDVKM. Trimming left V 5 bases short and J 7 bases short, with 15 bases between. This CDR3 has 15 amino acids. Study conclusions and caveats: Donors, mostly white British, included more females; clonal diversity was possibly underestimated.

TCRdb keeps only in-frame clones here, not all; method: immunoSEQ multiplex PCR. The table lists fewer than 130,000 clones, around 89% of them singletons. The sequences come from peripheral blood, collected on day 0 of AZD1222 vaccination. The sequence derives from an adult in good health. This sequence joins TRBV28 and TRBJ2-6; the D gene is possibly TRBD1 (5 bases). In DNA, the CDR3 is TGTGCCAGCAGTCCACAGGTCACGAGTGCCAACGTCCTGACTTTC. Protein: CASSPQVTSANVLTF.